Listed below are T cell receptor beta chains from one sample, sequenced in a study of identical twins. TCRdb called the 5' RACE reads again in MiXCR, with one record for every CDR3 protein. The sample contains some 790,000 distinct CDR3 sequences, approximately 18% of which appear only once. The same sample was also used in a study of T cells expressing NK-cell markers.

The sample comprised PBMCs. The receptors stem from a woman aged 18-30 years in good health. CDR3s include the opening cysteine and the closing phenylalanine or tryptophan. The order of the fields is V gene, J gene, clone size, D gene, CDR3 protein, CDR3 DNA. D genes are given only for firm matches. Not all rows give a size; the values are once, few, many and, for expanded clones, a class.

V gene: TRBV20-1; J gene: TRBJ2-7; clone size: few; D gene: NA; CDR3 protein: CSARDTGTAPYPYEQYF; CDR3 DNA: TGCAGTGCTAGAGATACAGGGACGGCCCCTTATCCCTACGAGCAGTACTTC
V gene: TRBV20-1; J gene: TRBJ2-1; clone size: many; D gene: NA; CDR3 protein: CSARDPNEQFF; CDR3 DNA: TGCAGTGCTAGAGATCCCAATGAGCAGTTCTTC
V gene: TRBV20-1; J gene: TRBJ2-7; clone size: NA; D gene: NA; CDR3 protein: CSARRITLGGYEQYF; CDR3 DNA: TGCAGTGCTAGAAGAATCACCTTGGGGGGTTACGAGCAGTACTTC
V gene: TRBV7-2; J gene: TRBJ1-1; clone size: few; D gene: NA; CDR3 protein: CASSWGRVNTEAFF; CDR3 DNA: TGTGCCAGCAGCTGGGGACGAGTGAACACTGAAGCTTTCTTT
V gene: TRBV10-3; J gene: TRBJ2-3; clone size: NA; D gene: NA; CDR3 protein: CAISEGDRTDTQYF; CDR3 DNA: TGTGCCATCAGTGAAGGGGACCGCACAGATACGCAGTATTTT
V gene: TRBV6-2/TRBV6-3; J gene: TRBJ2-6; clone size: NA; D gene: NA; CDR3 protein: CASRAVDGANVLTF; CDR3 DNA: TGTGCCAGCAGGGCAGTAGATGGGGCCAACGTCCTGACTTTC
V gene: TRBV10-3; J gene: TRBJ2-7; clone size: few; D gene: NA; CDR3 protein: CAIRNSGTTYEQYF; CDR3 DNA: TGTGCCATCAGAAACTCCGGGACAACTTACGAGCAGTACTTC
V gene: TRBV12-3/TRBV12-4; J gene: TRBJ2-1; clone size: NA; D gene: TRBD2; CDR3 protein: CASSLVTSGRHEQFF; CDR3 DNA: TGTGCCAGCAGTTTAGTAACTAGCGGGAGACATGAGCAGTTCTTC
V gene: TRBV5-6; J gene: TRBJ2-7; clone size: few; D gene: TRBD2; CDR3 protein: CASSLRTSGTRSYEQYF; CDR3 DNA: TGTGCCAGCAGCTTGCGGACTAGCGGGACCCGCTCCTACGAGCAGTACTTC
V gene: TRBV12-3/TRBV12-4; J gene: TRBJ1-2; clone size: NA; D gene: NA; CDR3 protein: CASSNSRRYTF; CDR3 DNA: TGTGCCAGCAGCAACAGTAGGCGCTACACCTTC
V gene: TRBV5-5; J gene: TRBJ1-1; clone size: NA; D gene: NA; CDR3 protein: CASYYRVDTEAFF; CDR3 DNA: TGTGCCAGCTACTATAGGGTGGACACTGAAGCTTTCTTT
V gene: TRBV7-2; J gene: TRBJ2-7; clone size: NA; D gene: NA; CDR3 protein: CASSLFVSSYEQYF; CDR3 DNA: TGTGCCAGCAGCCTCTTTGTCAGCTCCTACGAGCAGTACTTC
V gene: TRBV20-1; J gene: TRBJ1-1; clone size: few; D gene: NA; CDR3 protein: CSAREGALEAFF; CDR3 DNA: TGCAGTGCTAGGGAAGGGGCTCTTGAAGCTTTCTTT
V gene: TRBV20-1; J gene: TRBJ2-1; clone size: NA; D gene: NA; CDR3 protein: CSASGGESYNEQFF; CDR3 DNA: TGCAGTGCTAGTGGCGGGGAATCCTACAATGAGCAGTTCTTC
V gene: TRBV7-2; J gene: TRBJ2-7; clone size: many; D gene: TRBD2; CDR3 protein: CASSSTSGSMYEQYF; CDR3 DNA: TGTGCCAGCAGCTCTACTAGCGGGAGCATGTACGAGCAGTACTTC
V gene: TRBV7-3; J gene: TRBJ1-2; clone size: NA; D gene: NA; CDR3 protein: CASSLYSGPSPPNYGYTF; CDR3 DNA: TGTGCCAGCAGCCTTTATTCAGGCCCATCCCCCCCTAACTATGGCTACACCTTC
V gene: TRBV30; J gene: TRBJ2-2; clone size: NA; D gene: TRBD2; CDR3 protein: CAWRGLAGIGTGELFF; CDR3 DNA: TGTGCCTGGAGAGGGCTAGCGGGAATCGGCACCGGGGAGCTGTTTTTT
V gene: TRBV2; J gene: TRBJ2-7; clone size: few; D gene: NA; CDR3 protein: CASRQGLEQYF; CDR3 DNA: TGTGCCAGCAGGCAGGGACTCGAGCAGTACTTC
V gene: TRBV4-3; J gene: TRBJ2-1; clone size: few; D gene: TRBD2; CDR3 protein: CASSQDRGLAGGNEQFF; CDR3 DNA: TGCGCCAGCAGCCAAGATCGGGGTCTAGCGGGAGGGAATGAGCAGTTCTTC